This is a list of T cell receptor beta chains from one sample in a study of cytomegalovirus exposure and HLA in healthy donors. The data were produced by immunoSEQ multiplex PCR, yet TCRdb's version contains in-frame clones alone and is incomplete. The table includes roughly 120,000 clones, around 81% detected once. The sequenced sample was PBMCs. These receptors all stem from a woman aged 25 to 39 in good health and CMV-seronegative. Each CDR3 is given with its conserved first and last residue. The order of the fields is J gene, clone size, V gene, CDR3 length, D gene, CDR3 protein, CDR3 DNA. D genes are given only for firm matches. Expanded clones get a size class; other rows say once, few or many, or leave the size out.

TRBJ2-5,-,TRBV7-2,12,TRBD2,CASSARGETQYF,TGTGCCAGCAGCGCGCGGGGGGAGACCCAGTACTTC
TRBJ2-7,-,TRBV4-3,13,-,CASSQDIRYEQYF,TGCGCCAGCAGCCAAGATATTCGGTACGAGCAGTACTTC
TRBJ2-3,-,TRBV5-1,15,TRBD2,CASAFSGSGADTQYF,TGCGCCAGCGCTTTTAGCGGGAGTGGGGCAGATACGCAGTATTTT
TRBJ2-7,-,TRBV19,15,-,CASPGERALPYEQYF,TGTGCCAGCCCGGGAGAGCGGGCGTTGCCCTACGAGCAGTACTTC
TRBJ2-2,-,TRBV9,16,TRBD1,CASSGGQGEFAGELFF,TGTGCCAGCAGCGGAGGACAGGGGGAATTTGCCGGGGAGCTGTTTTTT
TRBJ2-5,few,TRBV7-8,16,-,CASSLVGGEDQETQYF,TGTGCCAGCAGCTTGGTGGGGGGAGAGGACCAAGAGACCCAGTACTTC
TRBJ2-1,-,TRBV6-6,13,TRBD2,CASSYGGGDEQFF,TGTGCCAGCAGTTATGGGGGGGGAGATGAGCAGTTCTTC
TRBJ2-5,-,TRBV7-9,14,-,CASSLADREETQYF,TGTGCCAGCAGCTTAGCGGACAGAGAAGAGACCCAGTACTTC
TRBJ2-7,-,TRBV27,14,TRBD2,CASQLAGGPREQYF,TGTGCCAGCCAACTAGCGGGAGGGCCACGCGAGCAGTACTTC
TRBJ2-5,-,TRBV7-6,13,-,CASSPVGGETQYF,TGTGCCAGCAGCCCCGTGGGGGGAGAGACCCAGTACTTC
TRBJ2-2,-,TRBV15,11,-,CATSRGGELFF,TGTGCCACCAGCCGGGGCGGGGAGCTGTTTTTT
TRBJ1-2,-,TRBV7-9,14,TRBD1,CASSETDRATGYTF,TGTGCCAGCAGCGAAACTGACAGGGCGACTGGCTACACCTTC
TRBJ1-2,-,TRBV28,15,-,CASSLPGPNDYGYTF,TGTGCCAGCAGTTTACCAGGGCCTAATGACTATGGCTACACCTTC
TRBJ2-2,-,TRBV7-9,16,TRBD1,CASSLSTGVGTGELFF,TGTGCCAGCAGCTTAAGCACAGGGGTGGGCACCGGGGAGCTGTTTTTT
TRBJ2-3,-,TRBV7-9,15,-,CASKAQDTSTDTQYF,TGTGCCAGCAAGGCTCAGGATACTAGCACAGATACGCAGTATTTT
TRBJ2-1,-,TRBV7-8,14,-,CASSEDNVGNEQFF,TGTGCCAGCAGCGAGGACAACGTGGGGAATGAGCAGTTCTTC
TRBJ2-7,-,TRBV10-2,16,-,CASSEERAGGAYEQYF,TGCGCCAGCAGTGAGGAGAGGGCAGGCGGGGCCTACGAGCAGTACTTC
TRBJ2-1,once,TRBV4-1,17,TRBD2,CASSQDRGGRIYNEQFF,TGCGCCAGCAGCCAAGACCGGGGCGGGAGGATCTACAATGAGCAGTTCTTC
TRBJ2-7,-,TRBV5-1,13,-,CASSLRRTYEQYF,TGCGCCAGCAGCTTGAGGAGAACCTACGAGCAGTACTTC
TRBJ2-7,-,TRBV7-2,15,TRBD2,CASSLESSGGYEQYF,TGTGCCAGCAGCTTAGAGTCTAGCGGGGGGTACGAGCAGTACTTC
TRBJ2-5,-,TRBV5-1,12,-,CASSEAQETQYF,TGCGCCAGCAGCGAGGCCCAGGAGACCCAGTACTTC
TRBJ2-5,-,TRBV7-9,16,TRBD1,CASSPSRDRDRWTQYF,TGTGCCAGCAGCCCGTCCCGGGACAGGGACCGGTGGACCCAGTACTTC
TRBJ1-2,-,TRBV10-3,14,-,CAISESRDYYGYTF,TGTGCCATCAGTGAGTCCCGGGACTACTATGGCTACACCTTC
TRBJ2-7,-,TRBV11-2,18,TRBD2,CASTFAGTSGWEPYEQYF,TGTGCCAGCACCTTCGCCGGGACTAGCGGATGGGAACCCTACGAGCAGTACTTC
TRBJ2-7,-,TRBV10-3,14,TRBD1,CAIRGSTGLYEQYF,TGTGCCATCAGGGGGTCGACAGGGCTCTACGAGCAGTACTTC
TRBJ1-1,-,TRBV5-6,16,TRBD1,CASSLQGLGMNTEAFF,TGTGCCAGCAGCTTACAGGGGTTGGGAATGAACACTGAAGCTTTCTTT
TRBJ2-1,once,TRBV14,12,-,CASSQVSDEQFF,TGTGCCAGCAGCCAAGTCTCCGATGAGCAGTTCTTC
TRBJ2-7,-,TRBV21-1,12,-,CASQRLADEQYF,TGTGCCAGCCAACGGCTAGCTGACGAGCAGTACTTC
TRBJ2-3,-,TRBV5-6,15,TRBD1,CASSSWTGAEDTQYF,TGTGCCAGCAGCTCGTGGACAGGGGCCGAAGATACGCAGTATTTT
TRBJ1-1,few,TRBV6-5,14,TRBD1,CASSFPGQGTEAFF,TGTGCCAGCAGTTTCCCCGGACAGGGCACTGAAGCTTTCTTT
TRBJ1-4,-,TRBV19,14,-,CASSEAGLNEKLFF,TGTGCCAGTAGCGAGGCCGGTCTGAATGAAAAACTGTTTTTT
TRBJ2-4,-,TRBV5-1,17,-,CASSLTFTASSANIQYF,TGCGCCAGCAGCTTGACTTTTACGGCTAGCTCCGCAAACATTCAGTACTTC
TRBJ2-7,-,TRBV28,13,-,CASKFYRIYEQYF,TGTGCCAGCAAGTTTTACAGAATCTACGAGCAGTACTTC
TRBJ1-4,-,TRBV5-6,15,-,CASSLTSGTNEKLFF,TGTGCCAGCAGCTTGACTTCAGGGACTAATGAAAAACTGTTTTTT
TRBJ2-3,few,TRBV15,14,-,CATSREQGPDTQYF,TGTGCCACCAGCAGAGAGCAGGGGCCAGATACGCAGTATTTT
TRBJ2-1,once,TRBV28,17,TRBD2,CASSLPSTGTSGWEQFF,TGTGCCAGCAGTTTACCCTCCACCGGGACTAGCGGGTGGGAGCAGTTCTTC
TRBJ2-3,-,TRBV27,12,TRBD1,CASYGTAGFQYF,TGTGCCAGCTACGGGACAGCTGGGTTTCAGTATTTT
TRBJ2-1,few,TRBV19,14,-,CASSIVTGHNEQFF,TGTGCCAGTAGTATAGTCACAGGCCACAATGAGCAGTTCTTC
TRBJ1-2,-,TRBV11-2,17,-,CASSLWGSGGGGHGYTF,TGTGCCAGCAGCTTATGGGGTTCGGGTGGTGGGGGCCATGGCTACACCTTC
TRBJ2-7,-,TRBV5-1,13,-,CASSLEDSYEQYF,TGCGCCAGCAGCTTGGAGGACAGCTACGAGCAGTACTTC
TRBJ2-1,few,TRBV2,13,TRBD2,CATQREANNEQFF,TGTGCCACCCAGCGGGAGGCAAACAATGAGCAGTTCTTC
TRBJ2-7,few,TRBV28,14,-,CASSSGMYSYEQYF,TGTGCCAGCAGTTCGGGGATGTACTCCTACGAGCAGTACTTC
TRBJ1-1,-,TRBV6-5,14,-,CASSLGLGGTEAFF,TGTGCCAGCAGTCTCGGACTGGGGGGAACTGAAGCTTTCTTT